The source of this T cell receptor (beta chain) is a study of identical twins. This clonotype was found many times. Compared with germline, one end of the junction differs, possibly owing to a read error. Each CDR3 protein is one row after TCRdb ran MiXCR on the 5' RACE reads. Seen here are around 510,000 distinct CDR3 sequences, approximately 14% observed once, and the top ten hold approximately 0.98%. These same data were also listed under a study on yellow fever vaccine responses in identical twins.

The specimen sequenced was CD4+ T cells sorted from blood. The clonotype was recovered from a young woman in good health.

Here the CDR3 reads CSARLAGANEQFF. CDR3 in DNA: TGCAGCGCTAGACTAGCGGGAGCCAATGAGCAGTTCTTC. The chain employs TRBV20-1 and TRBJ2-1, with 12 positions matching TRBD2. Germline loops: CDR1 DFQATT, CDR2 SNEGSKA (reference sequence). The CDR3 runs to 13 residues.